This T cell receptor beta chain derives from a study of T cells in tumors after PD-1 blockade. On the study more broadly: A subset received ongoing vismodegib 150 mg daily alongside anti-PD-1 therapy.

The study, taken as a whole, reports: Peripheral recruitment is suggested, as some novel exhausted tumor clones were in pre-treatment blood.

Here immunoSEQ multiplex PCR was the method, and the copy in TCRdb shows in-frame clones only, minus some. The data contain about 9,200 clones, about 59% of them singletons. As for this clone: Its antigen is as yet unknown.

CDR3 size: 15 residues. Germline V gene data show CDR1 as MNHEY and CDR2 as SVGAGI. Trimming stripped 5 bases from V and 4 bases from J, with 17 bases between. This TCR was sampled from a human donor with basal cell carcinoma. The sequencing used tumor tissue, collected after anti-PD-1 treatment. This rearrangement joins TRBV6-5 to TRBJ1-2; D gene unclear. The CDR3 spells CASSPRRGVFYGYTF. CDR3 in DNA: TGTGCCAGCAGTCCCCGGCGTGGGGTTTTCTATGGCTACACCTTC.